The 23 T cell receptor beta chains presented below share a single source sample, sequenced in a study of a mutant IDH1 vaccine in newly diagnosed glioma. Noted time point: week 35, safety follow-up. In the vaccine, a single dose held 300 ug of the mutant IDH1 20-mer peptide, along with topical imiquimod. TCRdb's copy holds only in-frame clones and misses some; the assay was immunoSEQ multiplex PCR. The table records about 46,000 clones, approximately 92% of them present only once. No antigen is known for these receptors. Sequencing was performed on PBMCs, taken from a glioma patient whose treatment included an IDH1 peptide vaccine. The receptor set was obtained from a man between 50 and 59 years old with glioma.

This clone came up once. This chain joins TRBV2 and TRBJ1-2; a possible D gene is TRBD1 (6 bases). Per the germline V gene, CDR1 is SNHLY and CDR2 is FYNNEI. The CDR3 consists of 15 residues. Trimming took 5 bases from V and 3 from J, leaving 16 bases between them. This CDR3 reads CASSNPLQGYYGYTF. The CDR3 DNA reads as TGTGCCAGCAGTAACCCTTTACAGGGATACTATGGCTACACCTTC.

The CDR3 loop is CASSSRSGNQPQHF. The CDR3 coding sequence is TGTGCCAGCAGCTCGAGGTCGGGCAATCAGCCCCAGCATTTT. The V and J genes are TRBV28 and TRBJ1-5; D is uncertain. Between the trimmed V and J ends, which lost 6 bases and 2 bases, there was a span of 11 bases. Germline V gives CDR1 MDHEN, CDR2 SYDVKM. The CDR3 is made up of 14 amino acids.

CDR3 region: CASSTYRGRTANYGYTF. As DNA, the CDR3 is TGTGCCAGCTCCACTTACAGGGGGCGTACAGCTAACTATGGCTACACCTTC. The chain joins TRBV19 to TRBJ1-2, with TRBD1 matching 9 bases. The CDR3 loop spans 17 amino acids. V lost 9 bases to trimming and J lost 0 bases; unmatched junction nucleotides: 14. Per the germline V gene, CDR1 is LNHDA and CDR2 is SQIVND (reference sequence).

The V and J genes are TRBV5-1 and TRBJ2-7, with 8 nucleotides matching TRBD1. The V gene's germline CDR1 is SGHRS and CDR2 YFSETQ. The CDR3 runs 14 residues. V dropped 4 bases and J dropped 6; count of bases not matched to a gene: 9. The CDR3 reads CASSDPGGSGEQYF. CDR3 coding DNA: TGCGCCAGCAGCGACCCAGGGGGCTCAGGCGAGCAGTACTTC.

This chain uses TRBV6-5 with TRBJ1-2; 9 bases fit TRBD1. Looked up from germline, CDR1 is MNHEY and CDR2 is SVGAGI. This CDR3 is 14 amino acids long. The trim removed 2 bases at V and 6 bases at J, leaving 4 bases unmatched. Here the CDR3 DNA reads TGTGCCAGCAGTTACATCCGGGACAGGGATGGCTACACCTTC. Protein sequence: CASSYIRDRDGYTF.

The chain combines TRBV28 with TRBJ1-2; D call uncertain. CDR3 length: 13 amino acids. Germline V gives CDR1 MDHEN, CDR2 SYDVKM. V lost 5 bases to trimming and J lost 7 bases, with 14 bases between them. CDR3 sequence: CASSPRPGSGYTF. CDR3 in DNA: TGTGCCAGCAGTCCCAGGCCCGGGAGTGGCTACACCTTC.

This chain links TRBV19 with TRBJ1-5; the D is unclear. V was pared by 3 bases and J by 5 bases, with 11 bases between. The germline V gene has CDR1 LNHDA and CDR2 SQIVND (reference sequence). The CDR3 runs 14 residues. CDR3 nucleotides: TGTGCCAGTAGTATTTTTGAGGGATATCAGCCCCAGCATTTT. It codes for CASSIFEGYQPQHF.

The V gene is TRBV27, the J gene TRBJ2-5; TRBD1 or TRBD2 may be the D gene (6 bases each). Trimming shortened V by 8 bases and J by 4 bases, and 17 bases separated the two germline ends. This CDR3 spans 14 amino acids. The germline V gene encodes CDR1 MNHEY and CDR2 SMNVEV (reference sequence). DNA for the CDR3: TGTGCCAGCCGCCTTTGGGGGCGGGGAGAGACCCAGTACTTC. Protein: CASRLWGRGETQYF.

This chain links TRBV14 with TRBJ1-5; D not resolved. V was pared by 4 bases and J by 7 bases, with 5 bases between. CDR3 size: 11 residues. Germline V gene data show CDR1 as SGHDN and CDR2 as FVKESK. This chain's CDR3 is CASSRGQPQHF. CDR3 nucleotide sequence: TGTGCCAGCAGCCGCGGGCAGCCCCAGCATTTT. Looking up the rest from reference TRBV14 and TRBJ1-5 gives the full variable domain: EAGVTQFPSHSVIEKGQTVTLRCDPISGHDNLYWYRRVMGKEIKFLLHFVKESKQDESGMPNNRFLAERTGGTYSTLKVQPAELEDSGVYFCASSRGQPQHFGDGTRLSIL.

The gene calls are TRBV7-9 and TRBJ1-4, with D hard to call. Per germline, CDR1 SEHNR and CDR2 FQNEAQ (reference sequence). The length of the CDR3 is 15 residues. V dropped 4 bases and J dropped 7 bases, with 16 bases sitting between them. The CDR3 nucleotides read TGTGCCAGCAGCTCTGACGAGGACTTTGCTGAAAAACTGTTTTTT. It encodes CASSSDEDFAEKLFF.

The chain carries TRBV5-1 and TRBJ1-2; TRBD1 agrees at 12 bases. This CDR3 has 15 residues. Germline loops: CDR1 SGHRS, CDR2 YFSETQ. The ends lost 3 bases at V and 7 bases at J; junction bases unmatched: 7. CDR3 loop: CASSSRDRGPSGYTF. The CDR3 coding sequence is TGCGCCAGCAGCTCACGGGACAGGGGGCCGAGTGGCTACACCTTC.

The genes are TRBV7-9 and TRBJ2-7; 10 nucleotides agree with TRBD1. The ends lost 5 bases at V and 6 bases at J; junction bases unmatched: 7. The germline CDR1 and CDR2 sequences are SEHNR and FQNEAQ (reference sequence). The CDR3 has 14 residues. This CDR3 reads CASSPGQGTREQYF. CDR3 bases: TGTGCCAGCAGCCCGGGACAGGGGACGCGCGAGCAGTACTTC.

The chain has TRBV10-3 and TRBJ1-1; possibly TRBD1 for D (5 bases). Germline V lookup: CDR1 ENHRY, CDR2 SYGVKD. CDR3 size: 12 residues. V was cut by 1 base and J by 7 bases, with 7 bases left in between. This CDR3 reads CAISEWGVEAFF. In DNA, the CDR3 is TGTGCCATCAGTGAGTGGGGGGTTGAAGCTTTCTTT.

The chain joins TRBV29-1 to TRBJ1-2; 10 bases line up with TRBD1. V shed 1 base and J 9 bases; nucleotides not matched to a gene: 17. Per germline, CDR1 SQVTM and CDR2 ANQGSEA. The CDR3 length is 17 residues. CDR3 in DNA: TGCAGCGTTGAAGCGAGGACGACAGGGGGCGGACACCTCCGCTACACCTTC. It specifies CSVEARTTGGGHLRYTF.

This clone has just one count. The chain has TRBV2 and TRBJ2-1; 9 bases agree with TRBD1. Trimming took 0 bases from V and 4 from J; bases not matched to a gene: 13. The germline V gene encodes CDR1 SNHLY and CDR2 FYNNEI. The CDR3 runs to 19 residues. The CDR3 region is CASSEARTGVVGRYNEQFF. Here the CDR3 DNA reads TGTGCCAGCAGTGAAGCTCGGACAGGGGTGGTCGGCAGGTACAATGAGCAGTTCTTC.

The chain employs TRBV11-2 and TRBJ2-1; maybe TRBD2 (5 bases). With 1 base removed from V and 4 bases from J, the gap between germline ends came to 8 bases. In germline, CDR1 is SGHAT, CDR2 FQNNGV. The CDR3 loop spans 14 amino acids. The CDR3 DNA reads TGTGCCAGCAGCTTAGGCCCGGGATACAATGAGCAGTTCTTC. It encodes CASSLGPGYNEQFF.

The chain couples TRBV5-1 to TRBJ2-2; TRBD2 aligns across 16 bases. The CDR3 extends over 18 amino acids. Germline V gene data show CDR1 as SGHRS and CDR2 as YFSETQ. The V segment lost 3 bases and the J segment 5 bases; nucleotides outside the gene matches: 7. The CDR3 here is CASSSGTSGRATTGELFF. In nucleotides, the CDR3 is TGCGCCAGCAGCTCCGGGACTAGCGGGAGGGCCACGACCGGGGAGCTGTTTTTT.

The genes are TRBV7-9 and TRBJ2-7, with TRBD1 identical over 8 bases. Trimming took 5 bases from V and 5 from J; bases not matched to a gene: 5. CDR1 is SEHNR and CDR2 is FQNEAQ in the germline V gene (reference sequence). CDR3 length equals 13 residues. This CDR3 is CASSDRGSHEQYF. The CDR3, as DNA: TGTGCCAGCAGCGACAGGGGAAGCCACGAGCAGTACTTC.

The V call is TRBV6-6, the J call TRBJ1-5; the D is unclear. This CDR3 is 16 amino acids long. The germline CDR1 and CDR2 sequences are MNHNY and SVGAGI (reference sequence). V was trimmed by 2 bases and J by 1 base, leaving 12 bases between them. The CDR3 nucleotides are TGTGCCAGCAGTTACCTGGCCGGAACAAGCAATCAGCCCCAGCATTTT. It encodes CASSYLAGTSNQPQHF.

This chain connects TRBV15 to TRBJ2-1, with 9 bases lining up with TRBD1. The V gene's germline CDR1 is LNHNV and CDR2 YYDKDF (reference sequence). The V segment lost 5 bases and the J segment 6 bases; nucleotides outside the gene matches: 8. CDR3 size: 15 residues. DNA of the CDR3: TGTGCCACCAGCCCCAGGGACAGGGACGTCAATGAGCAGTTCTTC. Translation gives CATSPRDRDVNEQFF.

CDR3 DNA: TGCGCCAGCAGTGAGTCCTCCTTAGCGGGGAGAGGGTTATCCAAAAACATTCAGTACTTC. Residues: CASSESSLAGRGLSKNIQYF. The chain recombines TRBV10-2 with TRBJ2-4; 8 bases align to TRBD2. Germline values: CDR1 WSHSY, CDR2 SAAADI. Trimming took 0 bases from V and 2 from J; bases not matched to a gene: 15. This CDR3 has 20 residues.

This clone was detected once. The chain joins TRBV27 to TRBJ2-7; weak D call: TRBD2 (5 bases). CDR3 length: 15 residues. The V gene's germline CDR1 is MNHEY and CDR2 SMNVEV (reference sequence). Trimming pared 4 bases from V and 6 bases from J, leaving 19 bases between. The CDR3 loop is CASSSVVGITPEQYF. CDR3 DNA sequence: TGTGCCAGCAGTTCCGTAGTCGGGATTACCCCCGAGCAGTACTTC.

CDR3 loop: CASSFRASGSSTGELFF. The CDR3 coding sequence is TGCGCCAGCAGCTTTAGAGCTAGCGGGAGTTCGACCGGGGAGCTGTTTTTT. This chain uses TRBV5-1 with TRBJ2-2; 10 bases match TRBD2. The ends lost 2 bases at V and 5 bases at J; junction bases unmatched: 9. The CDR3 sequence is 17 residues long. CDR1 is SGHRS and CDR2 is YFSETQ in the germline V gene.